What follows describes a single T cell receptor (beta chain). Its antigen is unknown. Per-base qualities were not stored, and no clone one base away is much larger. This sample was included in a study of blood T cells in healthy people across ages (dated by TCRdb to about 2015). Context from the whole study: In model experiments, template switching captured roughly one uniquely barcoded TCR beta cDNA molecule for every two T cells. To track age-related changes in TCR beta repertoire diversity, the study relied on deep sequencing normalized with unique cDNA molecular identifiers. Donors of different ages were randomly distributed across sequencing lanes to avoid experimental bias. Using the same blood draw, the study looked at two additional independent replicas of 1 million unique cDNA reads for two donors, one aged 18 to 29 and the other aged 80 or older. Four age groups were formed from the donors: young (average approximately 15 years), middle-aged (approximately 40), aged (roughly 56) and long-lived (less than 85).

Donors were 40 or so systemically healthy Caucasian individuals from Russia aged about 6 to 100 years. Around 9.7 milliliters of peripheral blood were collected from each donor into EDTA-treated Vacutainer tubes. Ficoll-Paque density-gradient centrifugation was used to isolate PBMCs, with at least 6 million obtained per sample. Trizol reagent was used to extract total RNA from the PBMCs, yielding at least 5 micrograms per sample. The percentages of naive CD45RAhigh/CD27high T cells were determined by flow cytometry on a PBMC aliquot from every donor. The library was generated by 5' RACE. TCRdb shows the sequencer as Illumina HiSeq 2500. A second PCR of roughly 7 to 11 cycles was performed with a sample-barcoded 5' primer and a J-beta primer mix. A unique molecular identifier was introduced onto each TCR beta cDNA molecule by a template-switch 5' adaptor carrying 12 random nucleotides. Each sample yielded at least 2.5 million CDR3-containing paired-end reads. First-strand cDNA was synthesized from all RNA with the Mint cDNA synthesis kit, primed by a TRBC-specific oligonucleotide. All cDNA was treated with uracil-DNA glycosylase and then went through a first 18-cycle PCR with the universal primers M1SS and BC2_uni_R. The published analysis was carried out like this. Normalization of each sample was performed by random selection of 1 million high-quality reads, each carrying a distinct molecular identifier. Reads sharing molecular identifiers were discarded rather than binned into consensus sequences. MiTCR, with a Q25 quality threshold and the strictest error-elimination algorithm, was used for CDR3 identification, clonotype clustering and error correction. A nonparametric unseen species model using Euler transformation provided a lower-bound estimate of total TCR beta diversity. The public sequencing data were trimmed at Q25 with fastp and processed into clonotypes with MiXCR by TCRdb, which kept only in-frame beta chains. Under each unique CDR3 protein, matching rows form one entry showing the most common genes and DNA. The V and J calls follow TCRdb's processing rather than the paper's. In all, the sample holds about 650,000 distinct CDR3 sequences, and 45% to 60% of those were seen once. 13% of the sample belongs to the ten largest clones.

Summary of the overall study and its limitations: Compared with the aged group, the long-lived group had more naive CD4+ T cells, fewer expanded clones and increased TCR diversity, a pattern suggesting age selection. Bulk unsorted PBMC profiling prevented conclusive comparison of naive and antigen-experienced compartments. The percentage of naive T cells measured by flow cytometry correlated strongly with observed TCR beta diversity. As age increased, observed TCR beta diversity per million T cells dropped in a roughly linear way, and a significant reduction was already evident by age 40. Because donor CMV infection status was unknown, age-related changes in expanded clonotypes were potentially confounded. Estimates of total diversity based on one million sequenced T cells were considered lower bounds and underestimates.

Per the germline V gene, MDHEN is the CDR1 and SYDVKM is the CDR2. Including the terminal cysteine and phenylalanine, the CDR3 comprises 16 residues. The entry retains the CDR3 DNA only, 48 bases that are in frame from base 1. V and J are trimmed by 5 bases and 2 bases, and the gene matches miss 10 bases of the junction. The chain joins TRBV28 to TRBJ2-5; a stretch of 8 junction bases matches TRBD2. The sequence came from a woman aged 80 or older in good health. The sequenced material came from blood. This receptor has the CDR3 CASSPRASGLQETQYF. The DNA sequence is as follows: TGTGCCAGCAGTCCGCGAGCTAGCGGGCTGCAAGAGACCCAGTACTTC.